Following are 13 T cell receptor beta chains from one sample sequenced in a study of CXCR3-negative and CXCR3-positive naive CD8 T cells. Study-wide points: Relative to CXCR3-negative naive cells, CXCR3-positive naive cells had more hydrophobic TRB CDR3s.

The antigens of these receptors remain unknown. UMI-labeled TRB cDNA libraries were prepared by 5' RACE. Reprocessing the 5' RACE reads, TCRdb reports a single entry for every CDR3 protein and omits DNA. Its table records under 90,000 distinct CDR3 sequences. The sequencing input was naive CXCR3+ CD8+ T cells from blood. The subset was: CD45RO-CCR7+CD27+CD95- naive CD8+ T cells expressing CXCR3 (TNR3+). These receptors all stem from a human donor in good health. Some clones in this sample may be carry-over from other donors' samples.

This chain uses TRBV6-2 or TRBV6-3 with TRBJ1-1; TCRdb designates TRBD1, a call that cannot be tested without DNA. The germline CDR1 and CDR2 sequences are MNHEY and SVGEGT. This CDR3 comprises 16 residues. CDR3 region: CASRQGAILKNTEAFF.

The rearrangement links TRBV5-1 to TRBJ1-1; TCRdb returns TRBD1, unconfirmable since there is no DNA. The V gene's germline CDR1 is SGHRS and CDR2 YFSETQ. The CDR3 is made up of 15 amino acids. This chain's CDR3 is CASSPAGQLDTEAFF. Full variable domain (rest looked up from reference TRBV5-1 and TRBJ1-1): KAGVTQTPRYLIKTRGQQVTLSCSPISGHRSVSWYQQTPGQGLQFLFEYFSETQRNKGNFPGRFSGRQFSNSRSEMNVSTLELGDSALYLCASSPAGQLDTEAFFGQGTRLTVV.

The genes are TRBV7-3 and TRBJ2-1. The CDR3 is 13 amino acids. Germline CDR1 SGHTA, CDR2 FQGTGA. The CDR3 here is CASSLTVKNEQFF.

The chain couples TRBV29-1 to TRBJ1-3. Germline CDR1 is SQVTM and CDR2 is ANQGSEA. The CDR3 totals 13 residues. The CDR3 spells CSVIQASGNTIYF.

The chain joins TRBV14 to TRBJ2-1; TCRdb lists TRBD2, though no DNA is available to test this call. This CDR3 is built from 15 residues. Per the germline V gene, CDR1 is SGHDN and CDR2 is FVKESK. The CDR3 loop is CASSPNRDFHYEQFF.

V is TRBV6-2 or TRBV6-3 and J is TRBJ2-5; TCRdb reports TRBD1, a call that lacks DNA to check it against. The CDR3 consists of 14 residues. Germline-derived CDR1 and CDR2 are MNHEY and SVGEGT. The CDR3 loop is CASSFTGGLETQYF.

This chain uses TRBV7-9 with TRBJ2-7; absent DNA, TCRdb's TRBD1 call cannot be checked. Germline V gives CDR1 SEHNR, CDR2 FQNEAQ (reference sequence). The CDR3 loop spans 13 amino acids. The CDR3 is CASSTGITYEQYF. Full variable domain (outside the CDR3, taken from reference TRBV7-9 and TRBJ2-7): DTGVSQNPRHKITKRGQNVTFRCDPISEHNRLYWYRQTLGQGPEFLTYFQNEAQLEKSRLLSDRFSAERPKGSFSTLEIQRTEQGDSAMYLCASSTGITYEQYFGPGTRLTVT.

The genes are TRBV18 and TRBJ2-3. This CDR3 region has 17 residues. The germline CDR1 and CDR2 sequences are KGHSH and LQKENI. The CDR3 region is CASSPLALRGSTDTQYF.

V and J are TRBV2 and TRBJ2-7. Germline V gives CDR1 SNHLY, CDR2 FYNNEI. The CDR3 has 13 amino acids. CDR3 residues: CASSGTHSYEQYF.

The rearrangement uses TRBV12-3 or TRBV12-4 and TRBJ2-3; TCRdb names TRBD2, which stays unverified in the absence of DNA. The CDR3 is 15 residues long. Here the CDR3 reads CASSPEAGREDTQYF.

The chain employs TRBV29-1 and TRBJ2-7; without DNA, the TCRdb call of TRBD2 cannot be checked. This CDR3 contains 16 residues. CDR1 and CDR2 from the germline V gene are SQVTM and ANQGSEA. The CDR3 loop reads CSVDSGSDGPHYEQYF.

This chain joins TRBV7-8 and TRBJ2-2; the TCRdb call, TRBD2, lacks DNA for checking. The germline gives CDR1 SGHVS, CDR2 FQNEAQ. This CDR3 region has 16 residues. The CDR3 here is CASRVLAGTNTGELFF.

The genes are TRBV27 and TRBJ1-5; with no DNA, the TCRdb D assignment of TRBD1 cannot be verified. The CDR3 runs 16 residues. Per the germline V gene, CDR1 is MNHEY and CDR2 is SMNVEV (reference sequence). The CDR3 here is CASSLSKGTSNQPQHF.